This TCR beta chain stems from a study of OX40 agonist ivuxolimab in advanced cancers. Using immunoSEQ multiplex PCR, the repertoire was profiled, and TCRdb retains in-frame clones only, with some absent. In the table there are some 81,000 clones, 80% to 90% of which are singletons. Germline V gene lookup returns CDR1 GTSNPN and CDR2 SVGIG (reference sequence). The CDR3 is 15 amino acids. Trimming removed 0 bases from V and 5 bases from J, with 13 bases in between. The sequenced sample was CD4+ or CD8+ T cells sorted from blood, obtained in a trial of the OX40 agonist ivuxolimab. The receptor was isolated from an adult with an advanced solid tumor such as melanoma, head and neck, liver or kidney cancer. This rearrangement joins TRBV30 to TRBJ1-4; no definite D call. CDR3 DNA: TGTGCCTGGAGTGTACCGAGGATCGCGAATGAAAAACTGTTTTTT. It yields the protein CAWSVPRIANEKLFF.